This T cell receptor beta chain was obtained from a study of blood T cell repertoires in COVID-19. This clone was recorded once. Distinct nucleotide sequences in the sample also encode this CDR3. Sequencing used immunoSEQ multiplex PCR; TCRdb keeps in-frame clones, though not all of them. This sample has approximately 330,000 clones; 80% to 90% occur once, and the top ten carry approximately 9.4%. V lost 1 base and J 7 bases, leaving 8 bases between the germline ends. There are 13 residues in the CDR3. The germline gives CDR1 SGHTA, CDR2 FQGNSA. This clonotype was sampled from a young man with COVID-19, enrolled during active disease. The rearrangement links TRBV7-2 to TRBJ1-5, with D possibly TRBD1 on 5 matching bases. The sequenced sample consisted of peripheral blood. DNA for the CDR3: TGTGCCAGCAGCTTAGAGGAGGGGCAGCCCCAGCATTTT. It encodes CASSLEEGQPQHF.